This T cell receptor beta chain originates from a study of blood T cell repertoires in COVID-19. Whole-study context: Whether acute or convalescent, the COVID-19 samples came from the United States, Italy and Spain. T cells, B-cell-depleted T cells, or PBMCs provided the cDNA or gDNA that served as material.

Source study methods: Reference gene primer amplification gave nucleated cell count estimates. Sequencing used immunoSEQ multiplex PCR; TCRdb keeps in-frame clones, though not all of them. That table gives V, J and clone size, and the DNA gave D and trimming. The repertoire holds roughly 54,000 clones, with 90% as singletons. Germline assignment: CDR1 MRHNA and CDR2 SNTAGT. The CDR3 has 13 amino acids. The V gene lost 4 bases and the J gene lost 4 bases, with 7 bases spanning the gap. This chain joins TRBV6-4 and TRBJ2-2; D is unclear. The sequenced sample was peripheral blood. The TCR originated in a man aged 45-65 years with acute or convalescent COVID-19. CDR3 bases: TGTGCCAGCAGTGCGCGCCCCACCGGGGAGCTGTTTTTT. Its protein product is CASSARPTGELFF.